The clone carrying this T cell receptor beta chain was picked up a small number of times. Antigen specificity is unknown. These data originate in a study of cytomegalovirus exposure and HLA in healthy donors. With 60 Vbeta and 13 Jbeta primers, the PCR was carried out. Sequencing was performed with immunoSEQ multiplex PCR; in TCRdb, only in-frame clones are kept and a portion is missing. The table has roughly 100,000 clones, roughly 70% seen once. Regarding the study as a whole: TCR beta V- and J-gene trimming, according to a later analysis, was linked to a missense DCLRE1C variant.

Material: PBMCs. The source is a man aged 35 to 55 in good health and CMV-seropositive.

The CDR3 loop is CASSLKFLAGEDEQYF. The CDR3 DNA reads as TGTGCCAGCAGCTTGAAATTCCTAGCGGGAGAGGACGAGCAGTACTTC. The rearrangement links TRBV5-4 to TRBJ2-7; 10 nucleotides align to TRBD2. CDR3 length: 16 residues. J lost 5 bases, V lost 1 base, and 9 bases had no gene match. Germline loops: CDR1 SGHNT, CDR2 YYREEE (reference sequence).